This T cell receptor (beta chain) was retrieved from a study of CD8 T cell repertoires and HIV-1 epitope variants. Across the whole study: Twenty-five autologous and known Gag and Nef epitope variant peptides each stimulated T cells separately.

A remark on this clone: Its antigen remains unknown.

TCRdb's table, derived via immunoSEQ multiplex PCR, lists solely in-frame clones and lacks some. The sample carries thousands of clones, 65% recorded once. This sequence was found in a male donor with HIV. Sequenced input: cultured CD8+ T cells derived from PBMCs.

This CDR3 is CASSLGRGQRLSGNTIYF. The CDR3 DNA is TGTGCCAGCAGCTTAGGGAGAGGTCAGAGGCTCTCTGGAAACACCATATATTTT. This rearrangement joins TRBV7-6 to TRBJ1-3, with D uncertain. CDR1 is SGHVS, CDR2 FNYEAQ, per germline. The V and J ends lost 1 base and 0 bases respectively, with 16 bases between them. This CDR3 spans 18 amino acids.